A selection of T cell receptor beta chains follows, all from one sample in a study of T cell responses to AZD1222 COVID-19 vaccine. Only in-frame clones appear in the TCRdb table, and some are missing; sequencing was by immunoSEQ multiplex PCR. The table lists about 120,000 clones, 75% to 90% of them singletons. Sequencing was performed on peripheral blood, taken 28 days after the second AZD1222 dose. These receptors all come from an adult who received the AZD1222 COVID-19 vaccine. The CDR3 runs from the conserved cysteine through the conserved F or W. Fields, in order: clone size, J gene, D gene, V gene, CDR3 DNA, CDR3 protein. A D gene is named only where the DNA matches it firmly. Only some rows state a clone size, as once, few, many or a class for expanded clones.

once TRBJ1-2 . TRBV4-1 TGCGCCAGCAGCCAAGATGACAGCAATTACTATGGCTACACCTTC CASSQDDSNYYGYTF
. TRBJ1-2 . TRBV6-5 TGTGCCAGCACCTCAATGGGGGGTGACTATGGCTACACCTTC CASTSMGGDYGYTF
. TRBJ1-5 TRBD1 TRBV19 TGTGCCAGTAGTATCCCCCGGACAGGGGGAAATCAGCCCCAGCATTTT CASSIPRTGGNQPQHF
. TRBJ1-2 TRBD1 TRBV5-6 TGTGCCAGCAGGTTCCGGGGACAGGGGCCCTCATCCTATGGCTACACCTTC CASRFRGQGPSSYGYTF
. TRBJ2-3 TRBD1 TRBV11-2 TGTGCCAGCAGCTCATTCCCGACAGGGCCCGGCGTAGATACGCAGTATTTT CASSSFPTGPGVDTQYF
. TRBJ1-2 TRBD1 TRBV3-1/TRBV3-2 TGTGCCAGCAGCGAACAGGGGGCGATGAACTATGGCTACACCTTC CASSEQGAMNYGYTF
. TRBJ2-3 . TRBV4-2 TGTGCCAGCAGCCAAAGGACAGGCCGCGGGGGCACAGATACGCAGTATTTT CASSQRTGRGGTDTQYF
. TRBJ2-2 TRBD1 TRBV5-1 TGCGCCAGCAGCACCGGGACAGGGGGGGCCGGGGAGCTGTTTTTT CASSTGTGGAGELFF
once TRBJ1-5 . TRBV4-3 TGCGCCAGTGCTGTGGGGGCGGGTCAGCCCCAGCATTTT CASAVGAGQPQHF
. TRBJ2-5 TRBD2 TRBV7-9 TGTGCCAGCAGCTTAGTTGGCGGGAGTTCGACCCAGTACTTC CASSLVGGSSTQYF
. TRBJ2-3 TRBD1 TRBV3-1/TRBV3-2 TGTGCCAGCAGCCCTCTCGCAGGGGGCGTCAGCGATACGCAGTATTTT CASSPLAGGVSDTQYF
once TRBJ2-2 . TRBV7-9 TGTGCCAGCAGCTTTGGAGGAGGGACCGGGGAGCTGTTTTTT CASSFGGGTGELFF
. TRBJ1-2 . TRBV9 TGTGCCAGCAGCGCCACGTATACCTGGCGTACCACGTATGGCTACACCTTC CASSATYTWRTTYGYTF
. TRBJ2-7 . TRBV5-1 TGCGCCAGCAGCATCCTGCCAGGGGGGCCTTCCTACGAGCAGTACTTC CASSILPGGPSYEQYF